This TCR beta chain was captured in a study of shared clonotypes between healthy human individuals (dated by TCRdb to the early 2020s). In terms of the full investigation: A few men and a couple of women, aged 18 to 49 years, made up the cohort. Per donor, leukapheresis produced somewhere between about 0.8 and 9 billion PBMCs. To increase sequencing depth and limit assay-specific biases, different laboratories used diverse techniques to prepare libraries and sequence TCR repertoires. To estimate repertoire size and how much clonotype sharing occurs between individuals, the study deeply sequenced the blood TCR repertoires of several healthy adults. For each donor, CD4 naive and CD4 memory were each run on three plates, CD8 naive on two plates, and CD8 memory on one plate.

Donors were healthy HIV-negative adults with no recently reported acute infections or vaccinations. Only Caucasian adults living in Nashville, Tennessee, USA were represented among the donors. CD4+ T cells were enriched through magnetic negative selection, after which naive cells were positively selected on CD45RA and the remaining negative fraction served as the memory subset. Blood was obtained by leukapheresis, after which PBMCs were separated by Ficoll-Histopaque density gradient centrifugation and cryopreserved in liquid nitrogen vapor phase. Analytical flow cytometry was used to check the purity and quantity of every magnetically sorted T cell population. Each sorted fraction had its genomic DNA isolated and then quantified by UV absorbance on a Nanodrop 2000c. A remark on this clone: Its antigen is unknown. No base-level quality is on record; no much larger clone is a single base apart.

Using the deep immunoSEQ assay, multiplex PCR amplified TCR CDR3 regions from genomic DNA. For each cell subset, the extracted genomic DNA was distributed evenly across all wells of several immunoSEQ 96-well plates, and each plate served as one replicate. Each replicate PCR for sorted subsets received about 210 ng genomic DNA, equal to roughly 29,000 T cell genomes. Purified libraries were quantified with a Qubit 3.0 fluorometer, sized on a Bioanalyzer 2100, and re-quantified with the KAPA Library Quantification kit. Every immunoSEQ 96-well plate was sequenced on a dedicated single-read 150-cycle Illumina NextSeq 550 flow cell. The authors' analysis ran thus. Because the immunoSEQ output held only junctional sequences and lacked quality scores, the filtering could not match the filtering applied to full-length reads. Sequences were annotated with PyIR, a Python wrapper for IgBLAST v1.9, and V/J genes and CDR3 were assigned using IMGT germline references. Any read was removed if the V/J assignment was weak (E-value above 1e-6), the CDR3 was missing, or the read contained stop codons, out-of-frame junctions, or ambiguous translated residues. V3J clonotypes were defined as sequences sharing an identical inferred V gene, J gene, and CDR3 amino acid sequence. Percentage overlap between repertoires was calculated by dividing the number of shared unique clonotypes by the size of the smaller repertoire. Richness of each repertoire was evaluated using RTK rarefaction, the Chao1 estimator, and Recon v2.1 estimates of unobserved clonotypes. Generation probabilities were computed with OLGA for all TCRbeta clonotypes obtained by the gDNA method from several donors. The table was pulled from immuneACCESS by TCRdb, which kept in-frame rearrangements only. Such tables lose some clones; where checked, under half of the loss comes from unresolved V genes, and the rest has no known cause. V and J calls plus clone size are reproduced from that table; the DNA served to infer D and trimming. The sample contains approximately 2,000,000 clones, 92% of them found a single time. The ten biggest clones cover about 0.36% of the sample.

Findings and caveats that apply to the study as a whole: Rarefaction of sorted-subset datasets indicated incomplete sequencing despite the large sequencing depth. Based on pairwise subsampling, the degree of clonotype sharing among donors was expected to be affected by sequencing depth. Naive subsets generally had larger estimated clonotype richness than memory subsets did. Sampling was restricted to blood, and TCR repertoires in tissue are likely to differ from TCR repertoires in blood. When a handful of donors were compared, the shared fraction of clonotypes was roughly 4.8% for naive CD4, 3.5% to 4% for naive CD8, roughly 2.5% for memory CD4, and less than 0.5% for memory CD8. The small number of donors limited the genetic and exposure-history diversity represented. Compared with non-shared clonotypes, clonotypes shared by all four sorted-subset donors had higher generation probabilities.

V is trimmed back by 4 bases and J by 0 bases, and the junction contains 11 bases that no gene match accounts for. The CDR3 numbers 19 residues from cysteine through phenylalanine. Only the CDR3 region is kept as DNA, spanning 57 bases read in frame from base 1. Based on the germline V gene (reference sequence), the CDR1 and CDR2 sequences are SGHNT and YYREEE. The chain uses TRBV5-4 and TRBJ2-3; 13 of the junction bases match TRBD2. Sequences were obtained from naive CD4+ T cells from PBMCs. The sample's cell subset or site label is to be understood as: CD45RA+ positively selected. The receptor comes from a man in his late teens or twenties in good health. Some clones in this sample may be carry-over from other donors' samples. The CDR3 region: CASSRPTSGRPPSTDTQYF. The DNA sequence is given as TGTGCCAGCAGCCGCCCGACTAGCGGGAGGCCCCCGAGCACAGATACGCAGTATTTT.